The 31 T cell receptor beta chains reported below all come from one sample, sequenced in a study of a mutant IDH1 vaccine in newly diagnosed glioma. Using immunoSEQ multiplex PCR, the repertoire was profiled, and TCRdb retains in-frame clones only, with some absent. The sample yields about 46,000 clones, around 84% seen once. These receptors' antigens are unknown. Time point here: week 47, end of study. Topical imiquimod was applied with each vaccine dose, which held 300 ug of mutant IDH1 20-mer peptide. The input for sequencing was PBMCs, taken from a glioma patient whose treatment included an IDH1 peptide vaccine. The source is a woman aged 25 to 39 with glioma. Some clones in this sample may be carry-over from other donors' samples.

This chain joins TRBV13 and TRBJ1-4; 7 bases line up with TRBD1. The CDR3 extends over 15 amino acids. V lost 1 base to trimming and J lost 5 bases; unmatched junction nucleotides: 4. Germline V gene lookup returns CDR1 PRHDT and CDR2 FYEKMQ (reference sequence). CDR3 in DNA: TGTGCCAGCAGCTTAGTGGGACAGAAGAATGAAAAACTGTTTTTT. This sequence encodes CASSLVGQKNEKLFF.

The chain joins TRBV6-1 to TRBJ2-7; D is undetermined. Germline V gives CDR1 MNHNS, CDR2 SASEGT. This CDR3 is 13 amino acids long. The V and J ends lost 0 bases and 1 base respectively, with 4 bases between them. The CDR3 here is CASSEAGSYEQYF. CDR3 sequence (DNA): TGTGCCAGCAGTGAAGCAGGGTCCTACGAGCAGTACTTC.

V usage is TRBV14 and J usage is TRBJ1-1, with a possible D match to TRBD1 (5 bases). Deletions cut 1 base from V and 5 bases from J, with 14 bases between. This CDR3 spans 15 amino acids. CDR1 and CDR2 from the germline V gene are SGHDN and FVKESK. The CDR3 sequence: CASSQVQRGGTEAFF. CDR3 DNA: TGTGCCAGCAGCCAAGTTCAGAGGGGAGGAACTGAAGCTTTCTTT.

V and J are TRBV30 and TRBJ1-4, with D possibly being TRBD1 (5 bases). Deletions cut 3 bases from V and 7 bases from J, with 12 bases between. In germline, CDR1 is GTSNPN, CDR2 SVGIG (reference sequence). This CDR3 contains 13 residues. CDR3 residues: CAWRGEYGEKLFF. The CDR3 DNA follows: TGTGCCTGGAGGGGGGAGTATGGTGAAAAACTGTTTTTT. Variable domain in full (rest from reference TRBV30 and TRBJ1-4): SQTIHQWPATLVQPVGSPLSLECTVEGTSNPNLYWYRQAAGRGLQLLFYSVGIGQISSEVPQNLSASRPQDRQFILSSKKLLLSDSGFYLCAWRGEYGEKLFFGSGTQLSVL.

V gene TRBV29-1 combines with J gene TRBJ1-4; D remains ambiguous. The germline V gene has CDR1 SQVTM and CDR2 ANQGSEA. Trimming took 7 bases from V and 0 from J, leaving 6 bases between them. CDR3 size: 12 residues. This CDR3 is CSARSTNEKLFF. CDR3 coding DNA: TGCAGCGCCCGGTCAACTAATGAAAAACTGTTTTTT.

CDR3 residues: CASSFRFGGDQPQHF. Here the CDR3 DNA reads TGTGCCAGCAGTTTCAGGTTCGGGGGGGATCAGCCCCAGCATTTT. The gene calls are TRBV28 and TRBJ1-5, with D possibly matching TRBD1 (5 bases). Germline loops: CDR1 MDHEN, CDR2 SYDVKM. Trimming took 3 bases from V and 5 from J, leaving 14 bases between them. The CDR3 contains 15 residues.

J is TRBJ2-5 and V is TRBV7-7; 8 bases are a match to TRBD2. Germline CDR1 SSHAT, CDR2 FNYEAQ (reference sequence). The CDR3 has 13 residues. The CDR3 nucleotides are TGTGCTACCAGCGGGGGACCCAGGGAGACCCAGTACTTC. Translation gives CATSGGPRETQYF.

V and J are TRBV7-9 and TRBJ2-7; D remains ambiguous. The CDR3 is 11 amino acids. V was shortened by 6 bases and J by 2 bases, with 5 bases between the two germline ends. Germline loops: CDR1 SEHNR, CDR2 FQNEAQ (reference sequence). CDR3 sequence (DNA): TGTGCCAGCAGGGGGACCTACGAGCAGTACTTC. It yields the protein CASRGTYEQYF.

This sequence joins TRBV19 and TRBJ2-1; 10 bases match TRBD1. Germline trimming cut 4 bases from V and 6 bases from J; bases unmatched to any gene: 9. CDR3 length equals 16 residues. Germline V lookup: CDR1 LNHDA, CDR2 SQIVND (reference sequence). CDR3 in amino acids: CASSTYHDRGLNEQFF. CDR3 bases: TGTGCCAGTAGTACATACCACGACAGGGGGCTCAATGAGCAGTTCTTC.

This clone was counted a few times. This chain uses TRBV11-2 with TRBJ1-1; possible D gene TRBD1, 5 bases. The ends were cut back, 1 base at V and 3 bases at J, with 15 bases in the middle. There are 16 residues in the CDR3. Germline V CDR1 and CDR2: SGHAT, FQNNGV. This CDR3 is CASSLGRGGKDTEAFF. The CDR3 nucleotides are TGTGCCAGCAGCTTAGGGCGGGGGGGGAAAGACACTGAAGCTTTCTTT.

CDR3 nucleotide sequence: TGCGCCAGCAGCCCTGGACGGGAATTGAACACTGAAGCTTTCTTT. Encoded protein: CASSPGRELNTEAFF. The chain combines TRBV4-1 with TRBJ1-1, with D hard to call. V was shortened by 4 bases and J by 0 bases, with 12 bases between the two germline ends. The V gene's germline CDR1 is MGHRA and CDR2 YSYEKL. The CDR3 is 15 residues long.

CDR3 protein: CSVEEGGGGYTF. In DNA, the CDR3 is TGCAGCGTTGAGGAGGGCGGGGGTGGCTACACCTTC. The chain couples TRBV29-1 to TRBJ1-2, with D possibly TRBD1 on 5 matching bases. Trimming stripped 3 bases from V and 7 bases from J, with 12 bases between. Germline CDR1 and CDR2: SQVTM and ANQGSEA. The CDR3 loop spans 12 amino acids. Supplemented by reference TRBV29-1 and TRBJ1-2, the full variable domain reads SAVISQKPSRDICQRGTSLTIQCQVDSQVTMMFWYRQQPGQSLTLIATANQGSEATYESGFVIDKFPISRPNLTFSTLTVSNMSPEDSSIYLCSVEEGGGGYTFGSGTRLTVV.

The gene calls are TRBV4-1 and TRBJ2-2; D may be TRBD1 (6 bases). Trimming removed 5 bases from V and 6 bases from J, with 13 bases in between. Germline values: CDR1 MGHRA, CDR2 YSYEKL. This CDR3 has 14 amino acids. This CDR3 reads CASSFYRAAGELFF. CDR3 nucleotide sequence: TGCGCCAGCAGCTTCTACAGGGCGGCCGGGGAGCTGTTTTTT.

Concerning this clone itself: Compared with germline, one end of the junction differs, possibly owing to a read error. The gene calls are TRBV6-6 and TRBJ2-7; D possibly matches TRBD1 or TRBD2 (5 bases each). The CDR3 totals 16 residues. Germline V lookup: CDR1 MNHNY, CDR2 SVGAGI (reference sequence). The CDR3 nucleotides read TGTGCCAGCAGTTACCCCACCTACACCTCGCTAGGGACCCTTATGTTC. This codes for CASSYPTYTSLGTLMF.

The chain has TRBV29-1 and TRBJ2-7, with 9 bases identical to TRBD2. Trimming cost V 7 bases and J 1 base; bases outside gene matches: 14. Germline assignment: CDR1 SQVTM and CDR2 ANQGSEA. The CDR3 contains 16 residues. CDR3 sequence: CSARSGRSKVSYEQYF. CDR3 sequence (DNA): TGCAGCGCCCGAAGCGGGAGGTCGAAGGTGTCCTACGAGCAGTACTTC.

This sequence joins TRBV10-3 and TRBJ1-2, with a tentative D call TRBD1 (6 bases). The CDR3 totals 15 residues. CDR1 and CDR2 from the germline V gene are ENHRY and SYGVKD. The V gene lost 11 bases and the J gene lost 6 bases, with 25 bases spanning the gap. CDR3 region: CAVRKQGEGSNGYTF. DNA for the CDR3: TGTGCCGTTCGGAAACAGGGAGAAGGGTCGAATGGCTACACCTTC.

This clone came up a few times. V is TRBV7-9 and J is TRBJ1-4; 9 bases are shared with TRBD1. The CDR3 has 16 amino acids. Trimming removed 5 bases from V and 7 bases from J; junction bases left unmatched: 11. Germline V gene sequence: CDR1 SEHNR, CDR2 FQNEAQ (reference sequence). CDR3 DNA sequence: TGTGCCAGCAGCCCGGGGACAGGGTTCAGGGGTGAAAAACTGTTTTTT. Translated: CASSPGTGFRGEKLFF.

This clone was seen more than once but under ten times. Here the CDR3 reads CASSLSGATNEKLFF. The CDR3 coding sequence is TGCGCCAGCAGCTTGTCAGGCGCAACTAATGAAAAACTGTTTTTT. The chain is built from TRBV5-1 and TRBJ1-4; D remains unclear. CDR1 and CDR2 from the germline V gene are SGHRS and YFSETQ. Deletions cut 1 base from V and 0 bases from J, with 7 bases between. CDR3 length: 15 residues.

V usage is TRBV5-4 and J usage is TRBJ2-5, with D possibly being TRBD2 (6 bases). The CDR3 length is 16 residues. Trimming shortened V by 0 bases and J by 2 bases, and 14 bases separated the two germline ends. CDR1 SGHNT and CDR2 YYREEE come from the germline V gene (reference sequence). CDR3 DNA: TGTGCCAGCAGCTTGGGGCAGCGGGTCTTACAAGAGACCCAGTACTTC. This sequence encodes CASSLGQRVLQETQYF.

The rearrangement links TRBV6-1 to TRBJ1-5; possibly TRBD1 for D (5 bases). V lost 8 bases and J lost 5, with 16 bases in between. Looked up from germline, CDR1 is MNHNS and CDR2 is SASEGT. This CDR3 region has 14 residues. CDR3 protein: CASSQGMRDQPQHF. The CDR3 DNA is TGTGCCAGCTCCCAGGGCATGAGAGATCAGCCCCAGCATTTT.

The chain combines TRBV7-6 with TRBJ1-1; no definite D call. The CDR3 covers 13 residues. Germline CDR1 and CDR2: SGHVS and FNYEAQ. Trimming took 1 base from V and 5 from J, leaving 8 bases between them. The CDR3 DNA follows: TGTGCCAGCAGCTTAGAACTGCGGACTGAAGCTTTCTTT. It yields the protein CASSLELRTEAFF.

This chain links TRBV10-3 with TRBJ2-3, with D perhaps matching TRBD2 (6 bases). Trimming pared 1 base from V and 0 bases from J, leaving 11 bases between. The CDR3 consists of 16 residues. CDR1 ENHRY and CDR2 SYGVKD come from the germline V gene. CDR3 region: CAISEYAGTSTDTQYF. The CDR3, as DNA: TGTGCCATCAGTGAGTATGCGGGGACGAGCACAGATACGCAGTATTTT.

The chain has TRBV5-1 and TRBJ1-1; 7 bases are a match to TRBD1. V lost 1 base, J lost 4 bases, and 7 bases stayed unmatched. CDR1 is SGHRS, CDR2 YFSETQ, per germline. CDR3 length equals 15 residues. The CDR3 loop reads CASSLWYQGGTEAFF. The CDR3 DNA reads as TGCGCCAGCAGCTTGTGGTATCAGGGGGGCACTGAAGCTTTCTTT.

This clone appeared a single time. The rearrangement joins TRBV11-2 to TRBJ1-2, with D unresolved. The CDR3 has 15 amino acids. Trimming removed 0 bases at V and 5 bases at J, with 13 bases between. Germline V lookup: CDR1 SGHAT, CDR2 FQNNGV. In DNA, the CDR3 is TGTGCCAGCAGCTTAGAAGTTGGCAGGCCGTATGGCTACACCTTC. Translating gives CASSLEVGRPYGYTF.

V usage is TRBV7-9 and J usage is TRBJ2-5; no definite D call. This CDR3 has 14 amino acids. V gave up 5 bases and J gave up 0 bases, with 10 bases separating them. CDR1 and CDR2 from the germline V gene are SEHNR and FQNEAQ (reference sequence). The CDR3 reads CASSIGPNQETQYF. CDR3 bases: TGTGCCAGCAGCATAGGACCTAACCAAGAGACCCAGTACTTC.

The chain combines TRBV5-4 with TRBJ2-7, with 10 bases lining up with TRBD1. CDR3 length: 15 amino acids. Losses at the gene ends were 0 bases for V and 2 bases for J; bases not matched to a gene: 2. CDR1 and CDR2 from the germline V gene are SGHNT and YYREEE (reference sequence). The CDR3 sequence: CASSLAGTGAYEQYF. CDR3 nucleotide sequence: TGTGCCAGCAGCTTGGCCGGGACAGGGGCCTACGAGCAGTACTTC.

This clone appeared once. The rearrangement links TRBV27 to TRBJ1-2, with TRBD1 identical over 8 bases. The V segment lost 4 bases and the J segment 4 bases; nucleotides outside the gene matches: 11. CDR3 length: 16 amino acids. CDR1 is MNHEY, CDR2 SMNVEV, per germline (reference sequence). DNA of the CDR3: TGTGCCAGCAGTTCATTAGGACAGGGAAGCTCCTATGGCTACACCTTC. Protein sequence: CASSSLGQGSSYGYTF.

This clone showed up just once. CDR3 sequence reads: CASSSDRVGEKLFF. DNA of the CDR3: TGTGCCAGCAGTTCGGACAGGGTGGGAGAAAAACTGTTTTTT. The gene calls are TRBV25-1 and TRBJ1-4, with 8 nucleotides matching TRBD1. V lost 5 bases to trimming and J lost 8 bases; unmatched junction nucleotides: 7. In germline, CDR1 is MGHDK, CDR2 SYGVNS. The CDR3 is made up of 14 amino acids.

Only a few counts were recorded for this clone. CDR3 protein: CASSDLAAKGDTQYF. In nucleotides, the CDR3 is TGTGCCAGCAGTGACCTAGCGGCAAAAGGGGATACGCAGTATTTT. The V call is TRBV6-1, the J call TRBJ2-3; 7 bases agree with TRBD2. V was clipped by 3 bases and J by 6 bases; unmatched bases: 9. Germline CDR1 and CDR2: MNHNS and SASEGT. The CDR3 extends over 15 amino acids.

This clone was observed a few times. The chain recombines TRBV11-2 with TRBJ2-2, with a weak D call TRBD2 (5 bases). The CDR3 loop spans 14 amino acids. The V gene's germline CDR1 is SGHAT and CDR2 FQNNGV. V gave up 5 bases and J gave up 8 bases, with 15 bases separating them. Written as DNA, the CDR3 is TGTGCCAGCAGCCGGTCGGACTCCTTAGGGGAGCTGTTTTTT. It encodes CASSRSDSLGELFF.

This rearrangement joins TRBV10-3 to TRBJ2-3, with 8 bases identical to TRBD2. Germline lookup yields CDR1 ENHRY and CDR2 SYGVKD. The ends lost 6 bases at V and 4 bases at J; junction bases unmatched: 6. There are 14 residues in the CDR3. CDR3 amino acids: CAIRGREDPDTQYF. Here the CDR3 DNA reads TGTGCCATCAGGGGGCGGGAGGACCCAGATACGCAGTATTTT.